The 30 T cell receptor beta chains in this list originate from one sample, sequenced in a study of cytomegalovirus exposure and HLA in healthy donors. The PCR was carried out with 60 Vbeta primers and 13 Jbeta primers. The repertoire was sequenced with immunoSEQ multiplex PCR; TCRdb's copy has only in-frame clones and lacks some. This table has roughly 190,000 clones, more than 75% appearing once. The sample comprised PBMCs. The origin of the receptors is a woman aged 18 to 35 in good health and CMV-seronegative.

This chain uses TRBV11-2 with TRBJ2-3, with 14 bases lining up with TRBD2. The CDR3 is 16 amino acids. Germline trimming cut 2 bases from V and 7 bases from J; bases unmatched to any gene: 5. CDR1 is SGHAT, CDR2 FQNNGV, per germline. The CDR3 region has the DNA TGTGCCAGCAGCTTATTTGGGACTAGCGGGGGAAATACGCAGTATTTT. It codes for CASSLFGTSGGNTQYF. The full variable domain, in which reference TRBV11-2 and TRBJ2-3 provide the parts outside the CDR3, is EAGVAQSPRYKIIEKRQSVAFWCNPISGHATLYWYQQILGQGPKLLIQFQNNGVVDDSQLPKDRFSAERLKGVDSTLKIQPAKLEDSAVYLCASSLFGTSGGNTQYFGPGTRLTVL.

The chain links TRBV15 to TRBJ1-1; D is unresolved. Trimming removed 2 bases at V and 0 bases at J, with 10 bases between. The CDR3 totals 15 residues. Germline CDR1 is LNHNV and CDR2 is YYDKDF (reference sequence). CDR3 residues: CATSRSRDLNTEAFF. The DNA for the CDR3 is TGTGCCACCAGCAGAAGCAGAGACTTGAACACTGAAGCTTTCTTT. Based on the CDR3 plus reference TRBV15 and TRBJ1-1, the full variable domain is DAMVIQNPRYQVTQFGKPVTLSCSQTLNHNVMYWYQQKSSQAPKLLFHYYDKDFNNEADTPDNFQSRRPNTSFCFLDIRSPGLGDTAMYLCATSRSRDLNTEAFFGQGTRLTVV.

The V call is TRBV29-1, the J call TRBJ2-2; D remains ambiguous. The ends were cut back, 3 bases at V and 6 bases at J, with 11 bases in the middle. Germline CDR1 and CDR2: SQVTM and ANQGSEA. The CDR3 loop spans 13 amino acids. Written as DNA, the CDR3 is TGCAGCGTTGAGTCGCCCCTAGCCGGGGAGCTGTTTTTT. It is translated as CSVESPLAGELFF.

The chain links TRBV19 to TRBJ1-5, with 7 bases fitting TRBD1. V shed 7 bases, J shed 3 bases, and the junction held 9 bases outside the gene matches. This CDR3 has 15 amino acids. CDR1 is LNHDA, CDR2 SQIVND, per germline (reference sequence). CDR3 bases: TGTGCCAGTAAAGGACAGGCTGCTTCCAATCAGCCCCAGCATTTT. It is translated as CASKGQAASNQPQHF.

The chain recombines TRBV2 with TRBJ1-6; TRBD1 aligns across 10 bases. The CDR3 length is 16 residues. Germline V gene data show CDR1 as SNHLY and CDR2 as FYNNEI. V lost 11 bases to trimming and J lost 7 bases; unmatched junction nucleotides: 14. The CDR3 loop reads CAGRTGGTSRNSPLHF. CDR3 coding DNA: TGTGCCGGAAGGACAGGGGGGACGAGCAGAAATTCACCCCTCCACTTT.

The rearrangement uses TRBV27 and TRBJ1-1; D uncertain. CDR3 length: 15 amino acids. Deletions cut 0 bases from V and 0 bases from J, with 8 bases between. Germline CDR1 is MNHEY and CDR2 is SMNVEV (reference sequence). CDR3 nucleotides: TGTGCCAGCAGTTTATCGGTCAACTTGAACACTGAAGCTTTCTTT. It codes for CASSLSVNLNTEAFF.

CDR3 bases: TGTGCCAGCTCAGCCGTGTATTACTCTAGCGGGGGCCCTGGGGAGACCCAGTACTTC. Its translation is CASSAVYYSSGGPGETQYF. This chain connects TRBV18 to TRBJ2-5, with TRBD2 identical over 10 bases. V lost 5 bases to trimming and J lost 5 bases; unmatched junction nucleotides: 20. CDR1 is KGHSH and CDR2 is LQKENI in the germline V gene. This CDR3 is 19 amino acids long.

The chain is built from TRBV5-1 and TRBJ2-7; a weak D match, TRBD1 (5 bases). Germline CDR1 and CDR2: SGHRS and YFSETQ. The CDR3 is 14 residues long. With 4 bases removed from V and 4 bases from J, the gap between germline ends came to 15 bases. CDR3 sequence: CASSPDRTPYEQYF. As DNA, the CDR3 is TGCGCCAGCAGCCCAGATCGGACACCTTACGAGCAGTACTTC.

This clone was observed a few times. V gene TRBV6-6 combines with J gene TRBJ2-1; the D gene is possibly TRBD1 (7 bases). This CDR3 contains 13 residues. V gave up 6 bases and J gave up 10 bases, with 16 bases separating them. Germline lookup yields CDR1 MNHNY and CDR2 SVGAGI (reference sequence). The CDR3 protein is CASSPSTGREQFF. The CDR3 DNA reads TGTGCCAGCAGCCCCTCGACAGGGAGGGAGCAGTTCTTC.

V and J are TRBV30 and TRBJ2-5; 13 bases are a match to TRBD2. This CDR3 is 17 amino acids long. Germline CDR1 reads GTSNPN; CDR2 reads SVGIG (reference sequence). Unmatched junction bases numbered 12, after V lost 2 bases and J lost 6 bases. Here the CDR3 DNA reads TGTGCCTGGAGTTTTAGCCGGACTAGCGGGAGCAAAAAGACCCAGTACTTC. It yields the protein CAWSFSRTSGSKKTQYF.

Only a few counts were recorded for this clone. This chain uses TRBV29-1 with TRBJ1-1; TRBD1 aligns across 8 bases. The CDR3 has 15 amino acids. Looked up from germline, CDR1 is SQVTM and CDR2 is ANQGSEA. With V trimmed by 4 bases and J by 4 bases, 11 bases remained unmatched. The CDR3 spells CSVVLGRGLGTEAFF. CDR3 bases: TGCAGCGTTGTTTTGGGCAGGGGGCTGGGCACTGAAGCTTTCTTT.

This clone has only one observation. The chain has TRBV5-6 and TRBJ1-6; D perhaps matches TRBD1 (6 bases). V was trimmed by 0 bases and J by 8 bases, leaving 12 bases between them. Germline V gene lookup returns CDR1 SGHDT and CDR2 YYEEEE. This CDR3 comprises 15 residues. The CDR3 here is CASSLGRGLHSPLHF. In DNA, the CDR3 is TGTGCCAGCAGCTTGGGTAGGGGGTTGCATTCACCCCTCCACTTT.

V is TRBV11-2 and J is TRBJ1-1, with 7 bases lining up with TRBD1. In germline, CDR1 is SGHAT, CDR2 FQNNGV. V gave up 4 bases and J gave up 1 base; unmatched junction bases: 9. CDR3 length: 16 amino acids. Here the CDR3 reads CASSSAFRGENTEAFF. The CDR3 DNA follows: TGTGCCAGCAGCTCCGCGTTCAGGGGGGAGAACACTGAAGCTTTCTTT.

CDR3 bases: TGTGCCAGCAGCCCCTCCCCGGGGAGCGGGATATCCTACGAGCAGTACTTC. This encodes CASSPSPGSGISYEQYF. This rearrangement joins TRBV11-2 to TRBJ2-7, with TRBD2 matching over 7 bases. CDR3 size: 17 residues. Germline V gives CDR1 SGHAT, CDR2 FQNNGV. V shed 5 bases, J shed 1 base, and the junction held 14 bases outside the gene matches.

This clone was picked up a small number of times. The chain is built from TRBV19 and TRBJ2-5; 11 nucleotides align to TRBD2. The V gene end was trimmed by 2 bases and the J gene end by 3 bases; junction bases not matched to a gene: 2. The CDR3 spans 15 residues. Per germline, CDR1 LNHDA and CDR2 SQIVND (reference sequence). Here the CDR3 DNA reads TGTGCCAGTAGTATACTAGCGGGGGGTAAAGAGACCCAGTACTTC. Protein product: CASSILAGGKETQYF.

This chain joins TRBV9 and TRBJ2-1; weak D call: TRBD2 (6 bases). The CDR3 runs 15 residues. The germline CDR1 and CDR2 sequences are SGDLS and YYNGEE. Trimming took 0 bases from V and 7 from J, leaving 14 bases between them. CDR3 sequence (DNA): TGTGCCAGCAGCGTAGAGGTGGGGGGAGGAAATGAGCAGTTCTTC. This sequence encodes CASSVEVGGGNEQFF. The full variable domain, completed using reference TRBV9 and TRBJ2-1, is DSGVTQTPKHLITATGQRVTLRCSPRSGDLSVYWYQQSLDQGLQFLIQYYNGEERAKGNILERFSAQQFPDLHSELNLSSLELGDSALYFCASSVEVGGGNEQFFGPGTRLTVL.

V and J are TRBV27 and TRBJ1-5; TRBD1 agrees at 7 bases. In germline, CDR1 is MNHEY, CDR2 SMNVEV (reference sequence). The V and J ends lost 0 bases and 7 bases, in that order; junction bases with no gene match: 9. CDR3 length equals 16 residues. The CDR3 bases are TGTGCCAGCAGTTTATCGGCCAGGGGGAGAGAGCAGCCCCAGCATTTT. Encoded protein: CASSLSARGREQPQHF.

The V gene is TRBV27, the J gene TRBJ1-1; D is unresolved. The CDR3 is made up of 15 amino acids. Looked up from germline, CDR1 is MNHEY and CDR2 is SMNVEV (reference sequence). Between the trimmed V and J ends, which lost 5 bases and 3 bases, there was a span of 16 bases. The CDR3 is CASSPKLVVDTEAFF. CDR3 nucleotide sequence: TGTGCCAGCAGTCCCAAGTTAGTGGTGGACACTGAAGCTTTCTTT.

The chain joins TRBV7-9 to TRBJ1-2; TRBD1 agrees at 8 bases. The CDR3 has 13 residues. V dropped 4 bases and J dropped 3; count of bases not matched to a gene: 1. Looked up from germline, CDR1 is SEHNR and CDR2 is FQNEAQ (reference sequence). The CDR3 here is CASSSGQDYGYTF. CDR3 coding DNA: TGTGCCAGCAGCTCGGGACAGGACTATGGCTACACCTTC.

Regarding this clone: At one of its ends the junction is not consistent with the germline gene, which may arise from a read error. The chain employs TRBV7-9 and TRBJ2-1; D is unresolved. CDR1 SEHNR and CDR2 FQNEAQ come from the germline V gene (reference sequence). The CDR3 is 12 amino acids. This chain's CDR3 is CSSSLGFQEQFF. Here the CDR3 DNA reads TGTTCCAGCAGCTTAGGTTTTCAGGAGCAGTTCTTC. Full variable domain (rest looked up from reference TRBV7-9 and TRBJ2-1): DTGVSQNPRHKITKRGQNVTFRCDPISEHNRLYWYRQTLGQGPEFLTYFQNEAQLEKSRLLSDRFSAERPKGSFSTLEIQRTEQGDSAMYLCSSSLGFQEQFFGPGTRLTVL.

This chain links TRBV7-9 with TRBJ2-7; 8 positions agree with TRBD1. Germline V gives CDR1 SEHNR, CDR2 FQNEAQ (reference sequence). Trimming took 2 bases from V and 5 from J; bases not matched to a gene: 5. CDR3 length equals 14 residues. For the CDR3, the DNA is TGTGCCAGCAGCTTAAATCAGGGGGCGAACGAGCAGTACTTC. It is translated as CASSLNQGANEQYF. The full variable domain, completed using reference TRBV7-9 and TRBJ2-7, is DTGVSQNPRHKITKRGQNVTFRCDPISEHNRLYWYRQTLGQGPEFLTYFQNEAQLEKSRLLSDRFSAERPKGSFSTLEIQRTEQGDSAMYLCASSLNQGANEQYFGPGTRLTVT.

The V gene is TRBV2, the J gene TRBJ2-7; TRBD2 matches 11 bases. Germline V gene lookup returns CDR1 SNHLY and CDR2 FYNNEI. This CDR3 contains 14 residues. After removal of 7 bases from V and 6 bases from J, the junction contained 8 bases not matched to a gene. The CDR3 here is CASTLLAGASEQYF. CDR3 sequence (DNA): TGTGCCAGCACCTTACTAGCGGGAGCGAGCGAGCAGTACTTC. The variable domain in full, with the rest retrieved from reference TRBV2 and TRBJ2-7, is EPEVTQTPSHQVTQMGQEVILRCVPISNHLYFYWYRQILGQKVEFLVSFYNNEISEKSEIFDDQFSVERPDGSNFTLKIRSTKLEDSAMYFCASTLLAGASEQYFGPGTRLTVT.

The CDR3 DNA reads as TGTGCCAGTGGGGCGAAAAGTTACCCTGATCAGCCCCAGCATTTT. Its translation is CASGAKSYPDQPQHF. The J gene is TRBJ1-5, the V gene TRBV6-1, with D perhaps matching TRBD1 (5 bases). Germline V gives CDR1 MNHNS, CDR2 SASEGT. This CDR3 spans 15 amino acids. V gave up 9 bases and J gave up 5 bases, with 20 bases separating them.

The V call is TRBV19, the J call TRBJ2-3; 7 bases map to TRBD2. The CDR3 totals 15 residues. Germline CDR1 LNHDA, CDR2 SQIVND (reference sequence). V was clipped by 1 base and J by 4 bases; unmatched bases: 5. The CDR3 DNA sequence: TGTGCCAGTAGTATAGGGATGGGGGGGTCAGATACGCAGTATTTT. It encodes CASSIGMGGSDTQYF.

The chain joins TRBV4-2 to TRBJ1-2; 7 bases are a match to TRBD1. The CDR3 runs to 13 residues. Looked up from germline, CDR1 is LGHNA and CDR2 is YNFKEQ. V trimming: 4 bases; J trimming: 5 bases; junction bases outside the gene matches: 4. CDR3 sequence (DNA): TGTGCCAGCAGCCTGACAGGGAGATATGGCTACACCTTC. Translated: CASSLTGRYGYTF.

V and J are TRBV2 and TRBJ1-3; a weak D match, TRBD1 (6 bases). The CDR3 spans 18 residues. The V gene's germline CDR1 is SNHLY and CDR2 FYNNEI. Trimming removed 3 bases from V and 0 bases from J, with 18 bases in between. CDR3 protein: CASSEVVPGALSGNTIYF. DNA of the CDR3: TGTGCCAGCAGTGAGGTGGTTCCAGGGGCCCTCTCTGGAAACACCATATATTTT. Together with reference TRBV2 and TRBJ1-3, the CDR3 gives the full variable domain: EPEVTQTPSHQVTQMGQEVILRCVPISNHLYFYWYRQILGQKVEFLVSFYNNEISEKSEIFDDQFSVERPDGSNFTLKIRSTKLEDSAMYFCASSEVVPGALSGNTIYFGEGSWLTVV.

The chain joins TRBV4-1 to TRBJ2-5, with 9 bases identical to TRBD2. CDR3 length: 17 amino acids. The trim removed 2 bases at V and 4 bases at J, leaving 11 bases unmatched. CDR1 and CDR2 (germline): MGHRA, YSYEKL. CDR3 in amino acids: CASSQPQGLASPETQYF. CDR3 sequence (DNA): TGCGCCAGCAGCCAACCCCAGGGACTAGCCTCCCCAGAGACCCAGTACTTC.

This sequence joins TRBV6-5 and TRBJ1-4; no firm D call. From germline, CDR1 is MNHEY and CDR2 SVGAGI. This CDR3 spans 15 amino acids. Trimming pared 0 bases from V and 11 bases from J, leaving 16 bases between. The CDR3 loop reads CASSYSTRRLTKLFF. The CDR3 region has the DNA TGTGCCAGCAGTTACTCGACCCGCCGACTGACGAAACTGTTTTTT.

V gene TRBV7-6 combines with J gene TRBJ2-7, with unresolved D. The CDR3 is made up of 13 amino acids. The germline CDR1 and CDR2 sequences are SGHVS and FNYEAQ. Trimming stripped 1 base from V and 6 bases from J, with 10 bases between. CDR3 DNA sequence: TGTGCCAGCAGCTTAGGGGTCCCAGGCGAGCAGTACTTC. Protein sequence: CASSLGVPGEQYF.

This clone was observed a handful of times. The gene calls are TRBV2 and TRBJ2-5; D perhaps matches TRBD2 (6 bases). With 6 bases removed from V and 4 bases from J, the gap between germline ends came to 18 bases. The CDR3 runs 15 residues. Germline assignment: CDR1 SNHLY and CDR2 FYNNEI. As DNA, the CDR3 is TGTGCCAGCAGATACAACGGACTAACCCTAGAGACCCAGTACTTC. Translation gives CASRYNGLTLETQYF.